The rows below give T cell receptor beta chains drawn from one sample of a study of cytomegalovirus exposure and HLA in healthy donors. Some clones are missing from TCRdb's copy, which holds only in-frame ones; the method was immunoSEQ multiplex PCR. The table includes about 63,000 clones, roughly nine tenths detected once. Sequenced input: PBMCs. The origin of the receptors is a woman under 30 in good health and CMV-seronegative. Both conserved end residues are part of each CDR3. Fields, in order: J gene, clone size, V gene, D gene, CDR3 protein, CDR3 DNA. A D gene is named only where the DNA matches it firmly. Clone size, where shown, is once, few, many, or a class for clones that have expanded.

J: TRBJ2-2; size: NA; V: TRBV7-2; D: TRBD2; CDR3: CASSLIAGGGTGELFF; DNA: TGTGCCAGCAGCCTAATAGCGGGAGGTGGCACCGGGGAGCTGTTTTTT
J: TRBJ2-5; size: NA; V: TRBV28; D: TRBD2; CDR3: CASSFLLAGEQETQYF; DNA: TGTGCCAGCAGTTTTCTACTGGCGGGGGAACAAGAGACCCAGTACTTC
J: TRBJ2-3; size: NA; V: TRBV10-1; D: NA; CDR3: CASSVNMKDTQYF; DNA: TGCGCCAGCAGTGTCAACATGAAGGATACGCAGTATTTT
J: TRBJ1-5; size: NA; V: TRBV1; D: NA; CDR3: CTSSPRGYSNQPQHF; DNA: TGCACCAGCAGCCCTCGGGGATATAGCAATCAGCCCCAGCATTTT
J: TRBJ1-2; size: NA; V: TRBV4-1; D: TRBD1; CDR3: CASSEGAGSHYGYTF; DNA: TGCGCCAGCAGCGAGGGGGCCGGTTCCCACTATGGCTACACCTTC
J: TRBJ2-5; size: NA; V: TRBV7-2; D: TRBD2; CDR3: CASSFPTSGSETQYF; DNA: TGTGCCAGCAGTTTCCCGACTAGCGGGAGTGAGACCCAGTACTTC
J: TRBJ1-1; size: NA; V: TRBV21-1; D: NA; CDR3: CASSRERISNTEAFF; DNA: TGTGCCAGCAGCAGGGAGCGGATTTCGAACACTGAAGCTTTCTTT
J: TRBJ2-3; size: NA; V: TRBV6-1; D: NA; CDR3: CASSSLYRYTDTQYF; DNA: TGTGCCAGCAGCTCCCTCTACAGGTACACAGATACGCAGTATTTT
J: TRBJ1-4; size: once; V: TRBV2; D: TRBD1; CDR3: CASTQQGGGEKLFF; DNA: TGTGCCAGCACCCAACAGGGGGGGGGAGAAAAACTGTTTTTT
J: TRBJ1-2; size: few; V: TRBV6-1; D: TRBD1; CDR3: CASSPGQGKTYGYTF; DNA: TGTGCCAGCAGTCCCGGACAGGGGAAGACCTATGGCTACACCTTC
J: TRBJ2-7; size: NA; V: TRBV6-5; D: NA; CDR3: CASSYSREEQYF; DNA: TGTGCCAGCAGTTACTCGCGGGAAGAGCAGTACTTC
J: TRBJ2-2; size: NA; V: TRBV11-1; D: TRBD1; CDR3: CASSPLYRGRIGELFF; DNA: TGTGCCAGCAGCCCCTTATACAGGGGGAGGATCGGGGAGCTGTTTTTT
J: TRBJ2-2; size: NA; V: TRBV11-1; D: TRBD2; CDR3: CASSLGATSSPNTGELFF; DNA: TGTGCCAGCAGCTTAGGGGCGACTAGCAGCCCGAACACCGGGGAGCTGTTTTTT
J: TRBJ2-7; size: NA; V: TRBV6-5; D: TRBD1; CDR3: CASSFGQGTYEQYF; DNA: TGTGCCAGCAGCTTTGGACAGGGCACCTACGAGCAGTACTTC
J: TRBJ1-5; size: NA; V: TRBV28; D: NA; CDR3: CASALKNLEQPQHF; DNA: TGTGCCAGCGCCCTGAAGAATCTCGAGCAGCCCCAGCATTTT
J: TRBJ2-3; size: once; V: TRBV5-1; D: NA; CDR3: CASSLRWGNTGTDTQYF; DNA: TGCGCCAGCAGCTTGAGGTGGGGAAATACAGGGACAGATACGCAGTATTTT
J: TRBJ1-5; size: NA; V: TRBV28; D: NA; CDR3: CASRLGGGSNQPQHF; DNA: TGTGCCAGCAGGCTCGGCGGGGGAAGCAATCAGCCCCAGCATTTT
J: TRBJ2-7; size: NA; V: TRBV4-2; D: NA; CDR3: CASSQEGADSYEQYF; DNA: TGTGCCAGCAGCCAAGAAGGAGCGGACTCCTACGAGCAGTACTTC
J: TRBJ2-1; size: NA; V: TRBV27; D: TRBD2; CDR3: CASTRGLAGNEQFF; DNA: TGTGCCAGCACGCGGGGACTAGCGGGTAATGAGCAGTTCTTC
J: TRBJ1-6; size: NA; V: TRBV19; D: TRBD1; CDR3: CATHDRDRGNSPLHF; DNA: TGTGCCACCCATGACCGGGACAGGGGGAATTCACCCCTCCACTTT
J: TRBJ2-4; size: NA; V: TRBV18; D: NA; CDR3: CASSSSENIQYF; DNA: TGTGCCAGCTCATCCTCGGAAAACATTCAGTACTTC
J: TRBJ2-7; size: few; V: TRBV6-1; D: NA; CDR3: CASSDGGARTYEQYF; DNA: TGTGCCAGCAGTGATGGGGGGGCGCGGACCTACGAGCAGTACTTC
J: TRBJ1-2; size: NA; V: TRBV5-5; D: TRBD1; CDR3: CASSTGQGAYGYTF; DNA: TGTGCCAGCAGCACGGGACAGGGGGCGTATGGCTACACCTTC
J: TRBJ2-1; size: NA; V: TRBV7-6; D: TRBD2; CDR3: CASSLAERERGNEQFF; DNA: TGTGCCAGCAGCTTAGCTGAGCGGGAGCGCGGCAATGAGCAGTTCTTC
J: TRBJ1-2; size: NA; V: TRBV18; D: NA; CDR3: CASSPGLGANYGYTF; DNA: TGTGCCAGCTCACCTGGACTGGGAGCTAACTATGGCTACACCTTC
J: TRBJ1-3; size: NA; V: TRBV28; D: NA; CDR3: CASSSIGVAGGNTIYF; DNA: TGTGCCAGCAGTTCCATTGGGGTTGCGGGAGGAAACACCATATATTTT
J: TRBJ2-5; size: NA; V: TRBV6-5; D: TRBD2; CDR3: CASSKRGGLKTQYF; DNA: TGTGCCAGCAGTAAGCGGGGGGGCTTAAAGACCCAGTACTTC
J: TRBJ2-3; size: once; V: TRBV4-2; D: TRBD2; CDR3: CASSQEASGGAIDTQYF; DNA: TGTGCCAGCAGCCAAGAGGCTAGCGGGGGGGCCATAGATACGCAGTATTTT
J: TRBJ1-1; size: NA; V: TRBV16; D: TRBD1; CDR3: CASSQLGRGHTEAFF; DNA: TGTGCCAGCAGCCAACTGGGCAGGGGGCACACTGAAGCTTTCTTT
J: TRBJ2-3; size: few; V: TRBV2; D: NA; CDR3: CASSEVGDTQYF; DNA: TGTGCCAGCAGTGAAGTCGGGGATACGCAGTATTTT
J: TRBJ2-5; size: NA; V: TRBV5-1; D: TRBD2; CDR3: CASSLARGGLETQYF; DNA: TGCGCCAGCAGCCTCGCCCGGGGGGGCCTTGAGACCCAGTACTTC
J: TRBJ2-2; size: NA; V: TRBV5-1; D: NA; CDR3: CASSLNPGTGELFF; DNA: TGCGCCAGCAGCTTGAATCCAGGGACCGGGGAGCTGTTTTTT
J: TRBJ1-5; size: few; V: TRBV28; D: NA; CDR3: CASSLTPGSNQPQHF; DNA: TGTGCCAGCAGCCTTACGCCGGGGAGCAATCAGCCCCAGCATTTT
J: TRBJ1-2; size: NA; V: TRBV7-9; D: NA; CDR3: CASTYRSDSQGGYTF; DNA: TGTGCCAGCACCTATCGATCGGACAGCCAGGGTGGCTACACCTTC
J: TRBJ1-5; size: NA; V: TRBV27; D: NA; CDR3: CASSPGSNQPQHF; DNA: TGTGCCAGCAGTCCGGGGAGCAATCAGCCCCAGCATTTT
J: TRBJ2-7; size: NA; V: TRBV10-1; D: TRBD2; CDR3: CASSDSSGEGEQYF; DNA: TGCGCCAGCAGTGATTCTAGCGGGGAGGGCGAGCAGTACTTC
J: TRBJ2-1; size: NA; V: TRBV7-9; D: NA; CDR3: CASSSYGQAHNEQFF; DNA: TGTGCCAGCAGCTCCTACGGACAAGCGCACAATGAGCAGTTCTTC
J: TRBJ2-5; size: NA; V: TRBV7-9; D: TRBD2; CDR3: CASSGLSSGRETQYF; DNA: TGTGCCAGCAGCGGTCTTAGTAGCGGGAGGGAGACCCAGTACTTC